This T cell receptor beta chain is from a study of CD8 T cells in Susac syndrome (dated 2019 in TCRdb). Study-level background: The study used repertoire sequencing to test whether antigen drove CD8+ T cell activation and differentiation in Susac syndrome. The investigation overall reported the following: The TCR sequencing and HLA analysis was acknowledged to have included a relatively small number of individuals.

High-throughput TCR beta sequencing profiled peripheral blood CD8+ and CD4+ T cells from healthy donors, Susac syndrome patients and multiple sclerosis patients. Healthy donors were age- and sex-matched controls. Bulk CD8+ and CD4+ T cells were purified by magnetic negative isolation, whereas CD8+ TEMRA cells were enriched by FACS. Blood was drawn into EDTA tubes, processed within 24 hours, and PBMCs were isolated by density gradient centrifugation. PBMCs intended for TCR sequencing were frozen in liquid nitrogen and were later thawed in a 37 degrees C water bath. Purity of sorted or isolated CD4+, CD8+ and CD8+ TEMRA cells was at least 90%. This clonotype was picked up one time. Its antigen is not yet known. Qualities for individual bases were not recorded, and no much larger clone is one base off. A solitary read yields weak support. RNA was extracted with the RNeasy kit and roughly 0.5 to 1 ug was reverse transcribed using random hexamers. The immunoSEQ multiplex PCR assay, covering 54 Vbeta and 13 Jbeta segments, was used to amplify TCR beta CDR3 regions. To correct PCR amplification bias, a synthetic template baseline was used for both primer optimization and computational correction. The authors processed their data as follows. Reads were annotated to V, D and J genes according to IMGT and were analyzed with immunoSEQ Analyzer, with only productive sequences retained. Clonality was calculated as one minus the Shannon entropy normalized by log2 of the number of productive unique sequences. For each patient and control, public and private clones were evaluated within the 100 most prevalent clones. Clones were defined as Susac-specific if absent from the healthy and MS cohorts, from around 1,000 published viral clones and from other ImmuneACCESS disease sequences. The public reads were reprocessed in TCRdb via fastp at Q25 and MiXCR, keeping in-frame beta chains. Every CDR3 protein is listed once, alongside the most common genes and DNA of its rows. In this record, the V and J calls reflect TCRdb's handling and not the investigators' own analysis. The sample yields 100,000 to 150,000 distinct CDR3 sequences; nearly 95% were counted once. The top ten clonotypes cover roughly 0.11% of the sample.

From the cysteine through the phenylalanine, the CDR3 covers 13 amino acids. Just the 39-base CDR3 DNA is kept, in frame starting at base 1. The germline V gene supplies CDR1 SGHTA and CDR2 FQGNSA. V gives up 11 bases and J gives up 0 bases, and the segment between their germline ends measures 14 bases. The chain uses TRBV7-2 and TRBJ2-7, and the D gene may be TRBD2, 7 bases matching. This clonotype was sampled from a human donor in good health. The specimen sequenced was CD4+ T cells from PBMCs. The nucleotides are TGTGCCTCCAAGAGGGGGGGCTCCTACGAGCAGTACTTC. It translates to CASKRGGSYEQYF.